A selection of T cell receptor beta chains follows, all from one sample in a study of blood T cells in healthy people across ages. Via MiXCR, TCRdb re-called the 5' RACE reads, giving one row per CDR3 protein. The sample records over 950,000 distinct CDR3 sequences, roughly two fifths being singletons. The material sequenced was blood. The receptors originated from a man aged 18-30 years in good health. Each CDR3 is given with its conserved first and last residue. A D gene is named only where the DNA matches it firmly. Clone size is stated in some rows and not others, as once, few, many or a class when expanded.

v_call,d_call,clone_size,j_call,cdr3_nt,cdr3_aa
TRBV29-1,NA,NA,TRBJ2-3,TGCAGCGTTGAACTCTCGCCAACCACAGATACGCAGTATTTT,CSVELSPTTDTQYF
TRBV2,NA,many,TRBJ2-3,TGTGCCAGCAGGACGGACACCGCAGCAGATACGCAGTATTTT,CASRTDTAADTQYF
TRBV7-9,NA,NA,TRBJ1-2,TGTGCCAGCAGCTTACCCATGTCCTATGGCTACACCTTC,CASSLPMSYGYTF
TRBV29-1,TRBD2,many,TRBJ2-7,TGCAGCGTTTGGACTAGCGGGTACGAGCAGTACTTC,CSVWTSGYEQYF
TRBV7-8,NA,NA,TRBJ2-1,TGTGCCAGCAGCCCGGCGGGACAGACCATAATGCGCTTAGCCAATGAGCAGTTCTTC,CASSPAGQTIMRLANEQFF
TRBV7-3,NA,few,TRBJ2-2,TGTGCCAGCAGCACAGAACCCACCGGGGAGCTGTTTTTT,CASSTEPTGELFF
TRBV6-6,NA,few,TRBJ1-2,TGTGCCAGCAGTTCGGACAGTACTGGCTACACCTTC,CASSSDSTGYTF
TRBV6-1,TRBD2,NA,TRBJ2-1,TGTGCCAGCAGTGAAGTACTAGCGGGGGGTAGCGATGAGCAGTTCTTC,CASSEVLAGGSDEQFF
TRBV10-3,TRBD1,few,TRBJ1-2,TGTGCCATCAGTGAGCCTCTGACAGGGTTCTATGGCTACACCTTC,CAISEPLTGFYGYTF
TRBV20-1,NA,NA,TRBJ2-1,TGCAGTGCTACCAAAAGGGGTAAATCGTACAATGAGCAGTTCTTC,CSATKRGKSYNEQFF
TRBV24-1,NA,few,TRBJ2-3,TGTGCCACCTCGGGGGCAGGTACAGATACGCAGTATTTT,CATSGAGTDTQYF
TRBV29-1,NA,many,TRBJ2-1,TGCAGCGTATACTCCTACAATGAGCAGTTCTTC,CSVYSYNEQFF
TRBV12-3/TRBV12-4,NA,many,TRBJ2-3,TGTGCCAGCAGTCCAACAGGGTTCACAGATACGCAGTATTTT,CASSPTGFTDTQYF
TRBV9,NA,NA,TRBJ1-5,TGTGCCAGCAGCGTGGAGACAGAACATAGCAATCAGCCCCAGCATTTT,CASSVETEHSNQPQHF
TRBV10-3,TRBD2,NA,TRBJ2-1,TGTGCCATCAGTGGGGGTAGCGGGAGGGCCGCTATTGAGCAGTTCTTC,CAISGGSGRAAIEQFF
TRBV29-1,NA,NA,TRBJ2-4,TGTAGCGTTACTGAGGGAAACATTCAGTACTTC,CSVTEGNIQYF
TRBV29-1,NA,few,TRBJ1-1,TGCAGCGAAAGGAACACTGAAGCTTTCTTT,CSERNTEAFF
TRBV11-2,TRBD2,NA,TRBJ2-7,TGTGCCAGCAACCGACTAGCGGGGTATGTCGAGCAGTACTTC,CASNRLAGYVEQYF
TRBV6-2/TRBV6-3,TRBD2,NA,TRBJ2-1,TGTGCCAGCAGTCAGGGACTAGTCAAGTTCTTC,CASSQGLVKFF
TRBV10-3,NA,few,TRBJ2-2,TGTGCCGCCCACCTGGGCACCGGGGAGCTGTTTTTT,CAAHLGTGELFF
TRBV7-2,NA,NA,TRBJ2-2,TGTGCCAGCAGCTTAATCCGGGGACCTAACACCGGGGAGCTGTTTTTT,CASSLIRGPNTGELFF
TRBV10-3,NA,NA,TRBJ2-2,TGTGCCACCTCCTCCGGGGCCGGGGAGCTGTTTTTT,CATSSGAGELFF
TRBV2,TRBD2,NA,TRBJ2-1,TGTGCCAGTGTTGCGGAAAGACTAGCGGGGAGCCGAAGTGGCAATGAGCAGTTCTTC,CASVAERLAGSRSGNEQFF
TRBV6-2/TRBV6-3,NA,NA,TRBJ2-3,TGTGCCAGCACAGGGTCCCGATTGACAGATACGCAGTATTTT,CASTGSRLTDTQYF
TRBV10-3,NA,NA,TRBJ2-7,TGTGCCATCAGTGAGTCGGTGGGGTTGGCGGAGCCCCTCTCCTACGAGCAGTACTTC,CAISESVGLAEPLSYEQYF
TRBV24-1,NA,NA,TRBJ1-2,TGTGCCACCAGTGACCCAGGGGTGGTTTTGAATGGCTACACCTTC,CATSDPGVVLNGYTF
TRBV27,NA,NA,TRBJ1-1,TGTGCCAGCAGTTTAAGCGTTACAGCCTGGGGCACTGAAGCTTTCTTT,CASSLSVTAWGTEAFF
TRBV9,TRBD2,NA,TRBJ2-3,TGTGCCGGATCCCGCGGGGGGGCCTTTGCAGATACGCAGTATTTT,CAGSRGGAFADTQYF
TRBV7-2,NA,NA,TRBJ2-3,TGTGCCAGCAGCTTAGTTGTGGCTAGCGGCACAGATACGCAGTATTTT,CASSLVVASGTDTQYF
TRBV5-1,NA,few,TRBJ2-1,TGCGCCAGCAGCTTGGCACAGCCCAATGAGCAGTTCTTC,CASSLAQPNEQFF
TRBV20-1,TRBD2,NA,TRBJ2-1,TGCAGTGCTATTCGGCGGGGGGGCCGTAGTGAGCAGTTCTTC,CSAIRRGGRSEQFF
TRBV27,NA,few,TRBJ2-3,TGTGCCAGCAGCAAACCTCAGGGTCACACAGATACGCAGTATTTT,CASSKPQGHTDTQYF
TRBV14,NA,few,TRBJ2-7,TGTGCCAGCAGCCAAGTTTTGGAATTCCCCACCTACAATGAGCAGTACTTC,CASSQVLEFPTYNEQYF
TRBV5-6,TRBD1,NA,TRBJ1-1,TGTGTCAGCACCAAAGGATACAGGGGGAGTGAAGCTTTCTTT,CVSTKGYRGSEAFF
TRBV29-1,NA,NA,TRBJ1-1,TGCAGCGTCGCCGGGACAAATAGTGAAGCTTTCTTT,CSVAGTNSEAFF
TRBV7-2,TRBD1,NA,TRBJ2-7,TGTGCCAGCAGCCCCCGGGACAGTCGGAGCGAGCAGTACTTC,CASSPRDSRSEQYF
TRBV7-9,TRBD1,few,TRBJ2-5,TGTGCCATCCGACAGGGGGCTGGGCAAGAGACCCAGTACTTC,CAIRQGAGQETQYF
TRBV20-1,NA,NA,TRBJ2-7,TGCAGTGCTAGCTACAAGGACTACGAGCAGTACTTC,CSASYKDYEQYF
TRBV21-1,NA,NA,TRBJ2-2,TGTGCCAGCAGCAAGCTGAGTGCCGGGGAGCTGTTTTTT,CASSKLSAGELFF
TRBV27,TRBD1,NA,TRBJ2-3,TGTGCCCGAACCTTTTGTGGGACAGGAGACTGCACAGATACGCAGTATTTT,CARTFCGTGDCTDTQYF
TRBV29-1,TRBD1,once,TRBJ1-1,TGCAGCGTTGAACGGACAGGGGCGGCCACTGAAGCTTTCTTT,CSVERTGAATEAFF
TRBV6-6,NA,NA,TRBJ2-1,TGTGCCAGCAGTTATGGGCAGGACAATGAGCAGTTCTTC,CASSYGQDNEQFF
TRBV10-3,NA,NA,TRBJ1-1,TGTGTCATCAATCAACAGGAGACGAACACTGAAGCTTTCTTT,CVINQQETNTEAFF
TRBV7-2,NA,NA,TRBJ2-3,TGTGCCAGCAGCTTAAGGGGAGGGGGTCCAAGCGTCACAGATACGCAGTATTTT,CASSLRGGGPSVTDTQYF
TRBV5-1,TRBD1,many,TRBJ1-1,TGTGCCAGCAGTTTGGGACAGTCGAACACTGAAGCTTTCTTT,CASSLGQSNTEAFF
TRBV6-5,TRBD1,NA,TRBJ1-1,TGTGCCAGCAGTTCGAACAGGGGTATGAGTGAAGCTTTCTTT,CASSSNRGMSEAFF
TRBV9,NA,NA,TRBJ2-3,TGTGCCAGCAGCCCTCGCGTGGCGGGGCACACAGATACGCAGTATTTT,CASSPRVAGHTDTQYF
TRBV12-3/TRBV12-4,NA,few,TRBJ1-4,TGTGCCAGCAGTCCCACAACTCCCGGGGAAAAACTGTTTTTT,CASSPTTPGEKLFF
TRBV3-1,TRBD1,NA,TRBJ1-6,TGTGCCAGCAGCCCCCTGACAGGGAGCAGTTCACCCCTCCACTTT,CASSPLTGSSSPLHF
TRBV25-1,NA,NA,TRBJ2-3,TGTGCCAGCAGTGAATCGCCGGACCCTACGCAGTATTTT,CASSESPDPTQYF
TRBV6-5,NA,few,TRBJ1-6,TGTGCCAGCAGTCTACAGGTTGGGAGCTATAATTCACCCCTCCACTTT,CASSLQVGSYNSPLHF